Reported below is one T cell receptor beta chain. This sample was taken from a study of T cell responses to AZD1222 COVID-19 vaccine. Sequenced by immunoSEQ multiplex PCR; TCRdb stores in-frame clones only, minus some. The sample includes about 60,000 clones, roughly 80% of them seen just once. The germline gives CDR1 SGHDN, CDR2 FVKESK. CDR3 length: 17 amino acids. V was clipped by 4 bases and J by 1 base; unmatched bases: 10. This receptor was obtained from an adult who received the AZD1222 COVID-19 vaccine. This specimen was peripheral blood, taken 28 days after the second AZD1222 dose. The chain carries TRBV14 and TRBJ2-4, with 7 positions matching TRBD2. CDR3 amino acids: CASSPLGGARAKNIQYF. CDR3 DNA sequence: TGTGCCAGCAGCCCCCTGGGAGGGGCGAGGGCCAAAAACATTCAGTACTTC.